One and the same sample provided the 26 T cell receptor beta chains below, sequenced in a study of Graves' ophthalmopathy and Graves' hyperthyroidism. RNA transcripts served as template for amplifying TCR beta CDR3 sequences. First-round RT-PCR relied on HTBI primers, and a second-round multiplex PCR came next. TCRdb reprocessed the multiplex PCR reads via MiXCR and lists one record per CDR3 protein. This table holds hundreds of thousands of distinct CDR3 sequences, 20% to 25% found once. The sample comprised peripheral blood. These receptors all come from a woman aged 50 to 60 with Graves' ophthalmopathy.

At least ten counts were recorded for this clonotype. CDR3 protein: CATTTAGTRGAGELFF. For the CDR3, the DNA is TGTGCCACTACCACAGCCGGGACTCGTGGAGCCGGGGAGCTGTTTTTT. The chain uses TRBV10-3 and TRBJ2-2, with a weak D call TRBD2 (6 bases). Germline V gene data show CDR1 as ENHRY and CDR2 as SYGVKD. V was shortened by 10 bases and J by 6 bases, with 24 bases between the two germline ends. This CDR3 spans 16 amino acids.

This clonotype has a count of ten or more. The chain recombines TRBV12-3 or TRBV12-4 with TRBJ1-1; 8 bases are shared with TRBD1. J gave up 4 bases and V 5 bases, and 12 bases lay outside the gene matches. This CDR3 contains 16 residues. CDR3 in DNA: TGTGCCAGCAGTGTAACCGGTGGACAGGGAGGCACTGAAGCTTTCTTT. This encodes CASSVTGGQGGTEAFF.

The chain uses TRBV9 and TRBJ1-2, with 9 bases matching TRBD1. The germline V gene encodes CDR1 SGDLS and CDR2 YYNGEE. This CDR3 is 14 amino acids long. The junction had 9 bases not matched to a gene; V was cut back by 4 bases and J by 8 bases. The CDR3 DNA reads TGTGCCAGCAGCAAAGACAGGGGGTGGAAGGGCTACACCTTC. Amino acid sequence: CASSKDRGWKGYTF.

This clonotype was recorded at least ten times. The chain joins TRBV6-2 or TRBV6-3 to TRBJ1-5, with 8 bases identical to TRBD1. Germline CDR1 reads MNHEY; CDR2 reads SVGEGT. Losses at the gene ends were 6 bases for V and 7 bases for J; bases not matched to a gene: 14. The CDR3 has 16 amino acids. The CDR3 sequence: CASREGGAGGMQPQHF. The CDR3 region has the DNA TGTGCCAGCAGGGAAGGAGGGGCAGGGGGCATGCAGCCCCAGCATTTT.

This clonotype was detected ten times or more. The V gene is TRBV6-5, the J gene TRBJ1-1, with D unresolved. CDR3 length: 15 amino acids. Looked up from germline, CDR1 is MNHEY and CDR2 is SVGAGI. V gave up 0 bases and J gave up 0 bases, with 8 bases separating them. This chain's CDR3 is CASSYSVGMNTEAFF. In nucleotides, the CDR3 is TGTGCCAGCAGTTACTCCGTCGGGATGAACACTGAAGCTTTCTTT.

The gene calls are TRBV7-3 and TRBJ1-5; weak D call: TRBD1 (6 bases). The CDR3 has 15 residues. Germline V gives CDR1 SGHTA, CDR2 FQGTGA. V shed 4 bases and J shed 1 base, with 11 bases lying between them. DNA for the CDR3: TGTGCCAGCAGCTCCTGGACAGCCAGCAATCAGCCCCAGCATTTT. The encoded protein is CASSSWTASNQPQHF.

This clonotype was counted at least ten times. The chain carries TRBV6-1 and TRBJ1-2, with D uncertain. The germline CDR1 and CDR2 sequences are MNHNS and SASEGT. V shed 3 bases and J shed 2 bases, with 10 bases lying between them. The CDR3 spans 14 residues. CDR3 residues: CASSEPVLNYGYTF. CDR3 nucleotide sequence: TGTGCCAGCAGTGAGCCCGTCTTAAACTATGGCTACACCTTC.

At least ten counts were recorded for this clonotype. This chain connects TRBV14 to TRBJ2-7; D unresolved. The CDR3 length is 12 residues. Germline-derived CDR1 and CDR2 are SGHDN and FVKESK. With 4 bases removed from V and 6 bases from J, the gap between germline ends came to 10 bases. The CDR3 loop reads CASSPSSAEQYF. In DNA, the CDR3 is TGTGCCAGCAGCCCTTCTTCCGCCGAGCAGTACTTC.

The chain uses TRBV29-1 and TRBJ2-2, with TRBD1 matching over 10 bases. Germline CDR1 is SQVTM and CDR2 is ANQGSEA. The CDR3 runs 14 residues. Losses at the gene ends were 5 bases for V and 6 bases for J; bases not matched to a gene: 6. CDR3 bases: TGCAGCGTTAGGGGACAGGGGTTTTCCGGGGAGCTGTTTTTT. It is translated as CSVRGQGFSGELFF.

At least ten counts were recorded for this clonotype. The rearrangement joins TRBV6-4 to TRBJ2-2, with 10 bases identical to TRBD2. This CDR3 is built from 17 residues. The germline V gene has CDR1 MRHNA and CDR2 SNTAGT. J lost 0 bases, V lost 6 bases, and 7 bases had no gene match. The CDR3, as DNA: TGTGCCAGCAGCTCAAAGAGCGGGGGGGCGAACACCGGGGAGCTGTTTTTT. Protein: CASSSKSGGANTGELFF.

There are many counts of this clonotype. The CDR3 DNA follows: TGTGCCAGCAGTTTCACGGGCACAGGGGTTTCACCCCTCCACTTT. Its translation is CASSFTGTGVSPLHF. The chain combines TRBV28 with TRBJ1-6; TRBD1 matches 7 bases. The CDR3 runs 15 residues. Losses at the gene ends were 3 bases for V and 9 bases for J; bases not matched to a gene: 8. Germline loops: CDR1 MDHEN, CDR2 SYDVKM.

This clonotype occurred many times. V and J are TRBV12-3 or TRBV12-4 and TRBJ1-6; D perhaps matches TRBD1 (6 bases). This CDR3 spans 15 amino acids. With 6 bases removed from V and 6 bases from J, the gap between germline ends came to 15 bases. CDR3 amino acids: CASRPEGGINSPLHF. In DNA form, the CDR3 reads TGTGCCAGCAGACCCGAAGGGGGAATTAATTCACCCCTCCACTTT.

This clonotype occurred many times. V usage is TRBV30 and J usage is TRBJ2-2, with 7 bases aligning to TRBD1. Germline V CDR1 and CDR2: GTSNPN, SVGIG (reference sequence). With 2 bases clipped from V and 3 bases from J, the junction kept 3 bases outside the gene matches. This CDR3 region has 14 residues. CDR3 protein: CAWSRGQYTGELFF. The CDR3 coding sequence is TGTGCCTGGAGTCGGGGACAGTACACCGGGGAGCTGTTTTTT.

The V gene is TRBV6-5, the J gene TRBJ2-5, with 10 bases fitting TRBD1. The germline gives CDR1 MNHEY, CDR2 SVGAGI. V was clipped by 6 bases and J by 2 bases; unmatched bases: 6. The CDR3 contains 15 residues. CDR3 sequence (DNA): TGTGCCAGCAGATATCCGGGACAGGGGCAAGAGACCCAGTACTTC. This translates into CASRYPGQGQETQYF.

The rearrangement joins TRBV20-1 to TRBJ1-1; TRBD1 might be the D (6 bases). The germline V gene encodes CDR1 DFQATT and CDR2 SNEGSKA (reference sequence). V lost 3 bases and J lost 11, with 13 bases in between. CDR3 size: 11 residues. In DNA, the CDR3 is TGCAGTGCTAGTGGGGGGGCCGATGCTTTCTTT. As protein: CSASGGADAFF.

This clonotype was found many times. The chain joins TRBV12-3 or TRBV12-4 to TRBJ1-2; D is perhaps TRBD1 (6 bases). The CDR3 loop spans 15 amino acids. With 4 bases removed from V and 6 bases from J, the gap between germline ends came to 18 bases. The CDR3 loop reads CASSYRDIAADGYTF. CDR3 nucleotide sequence: TGTGCCAGCAGTTACCGGGACATAGCTGCTGATGGCTACACCTTC.

Notes on this clonotype: Its ends do not fully match the called genes, so a read error is possible. The V and J genes are TRBV11-2 and TRBJ1-3; 7 nucleotides line up with TRBD1. The germline CDR1 and CDR2 sequences are SGHAT and FQNNGV. CDR3 length equals 16 residues. The CDR3 bases are TGTGTCAGCAGCTTAGGCCGGGACAGTTCTGGAAACACCATATATTTT. Translated, it gives CVSSLGRDSSGNTIYF.

This clonotype has a count of ten or more. The chain joins TRBV6-5 to TRBJ2-7, with 8 bases lining up with TRBD2. Germline loops: CDR1 MNHEY, CDR2 SVGAGI. With V trimmed by 7 bases and J by 2 bases, 7 bases remained unmatched. This CDR3 is built from 14 residues. The CDR3 bases are TGTGCCAGCACCCTACGGGAGGGGACCTACGAGCAGTACTTC. This codes for CASTLREGTYEQYF.

This clonotype is a singleton in its sample. This chain connects TRBV29-1 to TRBJ2-7; TRBD2 matches 11 bases. The CDR3 runs to 14 residues. With 1 base clipped from V and 2 bases from J, the junction kept 1 base outside the gene matches. Germline values: CDR1 SQVTM, CDR2 ANQGSEA. The CDR3 region has the DNA TGCAGCGTTGAAGGACTAGCGGGAACCTACGAGCAGTACTTC. Amino acid sequence: CSVEGLAGTYEQYF.

As regards this clonotype: This may be a read error: a much more frequent sequence differs by one nucleotide. J is TRBJ1-1 and V is TRBV10-2, with a weak D call TRBD1 (5 bases). Germline loops: CDR1 WSHSY, CDR2 SAAADI. V was trimmed by 5 bases and J by 4 bases, leaving 14 bases between them. This CDR3 is built from 14 residues. CDR3 sequence (DNA): TGCGCCAGCAGTTCCGGGGCATGGGGCACTGAAGCTTTCTTT. Its protein is CASSSGAWGTEAFF.

The chain links TRBV30 to TRBJ1-5; D is uncertain. The CDR3 spans 13 residues. V dropped 1 base and J dropped 7 bases, with 11 bases sitting between them. In germline, CDR1 is GTSNPN, CDR2 SVGIG (reference sequence). CDR3 in DNA: TGTGCCTGGAGTGAGGCGATACAGCAGCCCCAGCATTTT. Encoded protein: CAWSEAIQQPQHF.

At least ten counts were recorded for this clonotype. J is TRBJ1-6 and V is TRBV6-1; tentatively, D is TRBD1 (6 bases). The CDR3 has 15 residues. Germline CDR1 reads MNHNS; CDR2 reads SASEGT. V lost 8 bases and J lost 4, with 15 bases in between. CDR3 amino acids: CASSPSTGYNSPLHF. The CDR3 DNA sequence: TGTGCCAGCTCTCCGTCGACAGGATATAATTCACCCCTCCACTTT.

This clonotype was detected ten times or more. The V and J genes are TRBV28 and TRBJ1-5; D unresolved. Germline CDR1 reads MDHEN; CDR2 reads SYDVKM. V was clipped by 6 bases and J by 1 base, with 10 bases between them. The CDR3 extends over 14 amino acids. CDR3 nucleotide sequence: TGTGCCAGCAGCCTCGGTCCCAGCAATCAGCCCCAGCATTTT. Encoded protein: CASSLGPSNQPQHF. Looking up the rest from reference TRBV28 and TRBJ1-5 gives the full variable domain: DVKVTQSSRYLVKRTGEKVFLECVQDMDHENMFWYRQDPGLGLRLIYFSYDVKMKEKGDIPEGYSVSREKKERFSLILESASTNQTSMYLCASSLGPSNQPQHFGDGTRLSIL.

The rearrangement joins TRBV12-3 or TRBV12-4 to TRBJ2-7, with 12 positions matching TRBD2. The CDR3 has 18 residues. Trimming removed 2 bases from V and 0 bases from J; junction bases left unmatched: 8. The CDR3 region has the DNA TGTGCCAGCAGTTTAACTCGGCTAGCGGGAGGGAGCTCCTACGAGCAGTACTTC. Its translation is CASSLTRLAGGSSYEQYF.

This clonotype was seen repeatedly, ten times or more. The chain combines TRBV6-2 or TRBV6-3 with TRBJ1-1, with D possibly matching TRBD1 (5 bases). CDR1 and CDR2 from the germline V gene are MNHEY and SVGEGT. V lost 6 bases and J 5 bases, leaving 25 bases between the germline ends. This CDR3 has 17 residues. CDR3 DNA: TGTGCCAGCAGCCTTTACGCTCCAGGAACAGGATGGACTGAAGCTTTCTTT. This encodes CASSLYAPGTGWTEAFF.

There are many counts of this clonotype. The rearrangement links TRBV7-2 to TRBJ2-7, with D tentatively TRBD2 (6 bases). The CDR3 spans 13 residues. Trimming cost V 1 base and J 9 bases, with 13 bases left between them. Germline values: CDR1 SGHTA, CDR2 FQGNSA. The chain's CDR3 is CASSLDSGVMQYF. The DNA for the CDR3 is TGTGCCAGCAGCTTAGATTCGGGAGTAATGCAGTACTTC.